The next 25 T cell receptor beta chains were all read from a single sample in a study of response to subunit inactivated influenza vaccine. Each CDR3 protein gets one entry after TCRdb re-called the RT-PCR reads with MiXCR. Seen here are approximately 530,000 distinct CDR3 sequences, over 10% observed once, and the top ten hold around 13%. The material was PBMCs from blood, obtained 35 to 45 days after vaccination. All receptors derive from a middle-aged man who received an inactivated influenza vaccine.

The chain combines TRBV4-3 with TRBJ2-3; no firm D call. The ends were cut back, 2 bases at V and 6 bases at J, with 9 bases in the middle. CDR1 is LGHNA, CDR2 YSLEER, per germline. CDR3 length: 13 residues. The chain's CDR3 is CASSQYPKDTQYF. The CDR3 DNA follows: TGCGCCAGCAGCCAATACCCTAAGGATACGCAGTATTTT.

The chain uses TRBV29-1 and TRBJ2-7; 8 bases are shared with TRBD2. CDR3 length: 14 residues. With 7 bases clipped from V and 1 base from J, the junction kept 9 bases outside the gene matches. From germline, CDR1 is SQVTM and CDR2 ANQGSEA. CDR3 sequence reads: CSATISGDSYEQYF. The CDR3 coding sequence is TGCAGCGCTACAATTAGCGGGGATTCCTACGAGCAGTACTTC.

Only a few counts were recorded for this clonotype. This sequence joins TRBV4-1 and TRBJ2-7, with TRBD2 as a possible D gene (7 bases). The V gene's germline CDR1 is MGHRA and CDR2 YSYEKL. The length of the CDR3 is 15 residues. V was cut by 0 bases and J by 6 bases, with 15 bases left in between. CDR3 sequence reads: CASSQDERGATEQYF. CDR3 DNA sequence: TGCGCCAGCAGCCAAGATGAACGGGGGGCCACCGAGCAGTACTTC.

This clonotype was observed a few times. The rearrangement uses TRBV20-1 and TRBJ2-5, with D possibly being TRBD1 or TRBD2 (5 bases each). V gave up 6 bases and J gave up 2 bases, with 13 bases separating them. The CDR3 totals 13 residues. CDR1 is DFQATT and CDR2 is SNEGSKA in the germline V gene (reference sequence). The CDR3 nucleotides are TGCAGTGCACTGAAGGGACCGCAAGAGACCCAGTACTTC. Residues: CSALKGPQETQYF.

In this sample, this clonotype turned up a few times. The V and J genes are TRBV20-1 and TRBJ2-5, with D tentatively TRBD1 (5 bases). V was clipped by 0 bases and J by 3 bases, with 17 bases between them. Germline values: CDR1 DFQATT, CDR2 SNEGSKA (reference sequence). CDR3 length: 16 residues. The CDR3 DNA reads as TGCAGTGCTAGAGATCCTTTGCATAGGGGTAAAGAGACCCAGTACTTC. Translating gives CSARDPLHRGKETQYF.

The CDR3 loop reads CASTRGGSTDTQYF. As DNA, the CDR3 is TGTGCCAGCACCCGAGGGGGTAGCACAGATACGCAGTATTTT. The J gene is TRBJ2-3, the V gene TRBV11-2; D possibly corresponds to TRBD1 (6 bases). The length of the CDR3 is 14 residues. Trimming pared 7 bases from V and 0 bases from J, leaving 11 bases between. Per germline, CDR1 SGHAT and CDR2 FQNNGV.

In this sample, this clonotype turned up many times. This sequence joins TRBV6-2 or TRBV6-3 and TRBJ2-1; D unresolved. CDR1 MNHEY and CDR2 SVGEGT come from the germline V gene. This CDR3 has 14 amino acids. V lost 0 bases, J lost 8 bases, and 11 bases lay in between. CDR3 sequence (DNA): TGTGCCAGCAGTTACTCGGGCAGGCCCTATGAGCAGTTCTTC. This gives the protein CASSYSGRPYEQFF.

The chain joins TRBV5-1 to TRBJ1-2; 7 bases align to TRBD1. The J segment lost 8 bases and the V segment lost 0 bases, leaving 7 bases of the junction unmatched. The CDR3 consists of 14 residues. Per the germline V gene, CDR1 is SGHRS and CDR2 is YFSETQ. CDR3 bases: TGCGCCAGCAGCTTGGCACAGGGGTATAGCGGCTACACCTTC. Protein product: CASSLAQGYSGYTF.

The V and J genes are TRBV15 and TRBJ2-7; a possible D gene is TRBD1 (6 bases). The CDR3 has 15 residues. Between the trimmed V and J ends, which lost 3 bases and 0 bases, there was a span of 12 bases. CDR1 LNHNV and CDR2 YYDKDF come from the germline V gene (reference sequence). CDR3 in DNA: TGTGCCACCAGCAGTAGACAGGTCGGCTCCTACGAGCAGTACTTC. As protein: CATSSRQVGSYEQYF.

This clonotype was seen repeatedly, ten times or more. The genes are TRBV29-1 and TRBJ2-7; D not resolved. Trimming took off 7 bases at V and 4 bases at J, with 11 bases between the two ends. The CDR3 contains 11 residues. Per the germline V gene, CDR1 is SQVTM and CDR2 is ANQGSEA. CDR3 in amino acids: CSAASGYEQYF. In DNA, the CDR3 is TGCAGCGCTGCGTCCGGTTACGAGCAGTACTTC.

This clonotype was detected only a few times. This sequence joins TRBV5-1 and TRBJ2-3; D unresolved. The CDR3 runs 15 residues. V was clipped by 0 bases and J by 2 bases, with 10 bases between them. Germline V gene lookup returns CDR1 SGHRS and CDR2 YFSETQ. Here the CDR3 reads CASSLAAAYTDTQYF. The CDR3 coding sequence is TGCGCCAGCAGCTTGGCGGCAGCTTACACAGATACGCAGTATTTT. The variable domain in full, completed from reference TRBV5-1 and TRBJ2-3, reads KAGVTQTPRYLIKTRGQQVTLSCSPISGHRSVSWYQQTPGQGLQFLFEYFSETQRNKGNFPGRFSGRQFSNSRSEMNVSTLELGDSALYLCASSLAAAYTDTQYFGPGTRLTVL.

This clonotype was detected a few times. V gene TRBV18 combines with J gene TRBJ1-5, with D perhaps matching TRBD1 (6 bases). The CDR3 is 13 amino acids. The V gene's germline CDR1 is KGHSH and CDR2 LQKENI. V was pared by 2 bases and J by 9 bases, with 11 bases between. Here the CDR3 reads CASSPEGGGPQHF. As DNA, the CDR3 is TGTGCCAGCTCACCAGAGGGGGGTGGGCCCCAGCATTTT.

The chain couples TRBV5-1 to TRBJ1-6, with 7 bases aligning to TRBD1. This CDR3 spans 15 amino acids. Losses at the gene ends were 0 bases for V and 7 bases for J; bases not matched to a gene: 4. Germline-derived CDR1 and CDR2 are SGHRS and YFSETQ. The CDR3 DNA reads TGCGCCAGCAGCTTGGAGACAGGGTGGAATTCACCCCTCCACTTT. It specifies CASSLETGWNSPLHF.

This clonotype was recorded a few times. The chain recombines TRBV28 with TRBJ2-2; D is ambiguous. The germline V gene encodes CDR1 MDHEN and CDR2 SYDVKM. This CDR3 is built from 17 residues. The V end lost 3 bases, the J end lost 7 bases, and 21 bases lay between the germline ends. CDR3 nucleotides: TGTGCCAGCAGTTTGCCAGACAAGTCTCCGGCACACGGGGAGCTGTTTTTT. Residues: CASSLPDKSPAHGELFF.

In DNA, the CDR3 is TGCGCCAGCAGCCAAGATACAGCGCGCTGGGACTATGGCTACACCTTC. Protein: CASSQDTARWDYGYTF. The chain couples TRBV4-1 to TRBJ1-2, with unresolved D. CDR3 size: 16 residues. V lost 0 bases, J lost 3 bases, and 14 bases lay in between. Per germline, CDR1 MGHRA and CDR2 YSYEKL.

This clonotype was detected many times. The chain has TRBV20-1 and TRBJ2-5; TRBD2 aligns across 10 bases. Germline values: CDR1 DFQATT, CDR2 SNEGSKA (reference sequence). The CDR3 consists of 15 residues. The trim removed 6 bases at V and 1 base at J, leaving 8 bases unmatched. The CDR3 loop reads CSAFPRTSGQETQYF. The DNA of the CDR3 is TGCAGTGCCTTTCCTCGGACTAGCGGCCAAGAGACCCAGTACTTC.

The rearrangement links TRBV2 to TRBJ1-1; 11 bases are shared with TRBD1. Germline loops: CDR1 SNHLY, CDR2 FYNNEI. This CDR3 is 12 amino acids long. Trimming at V came to 10 bases and at J to 4 bases, leaving 2 bases not matched to a gene. The CDR3: CATGQGATEAFF. As DNA, the CDR3 is TGTGCCACCGGACAGGGGGCCACTGAAGCTTTCTTT.

The V and J genes are TRBV11-2 and TRBJ2-1; TRBD2 matches 10 bases. CDR3 length equals 16 residues. The junction had 10 bases not matched to a gene; V was cut back by 4 bases and J by 7 bases. Per the germline V gene, CDR1 is SGHAT and CDR2 is FQNNGV. Here the CDR3 reads CASSSLLAGVGNEQFF. The CDR3 nucleotides read TGTGCCAGCAGCTCTCTTCTAGCGGGGGTGGGGAATGAGCAGTTCTTC. Looking up the rest from reference TRBV11-2 and TRBJ2-1 gives the full variable domain: EAGVAQSPRYKIIEKRQSVAFWCNPISGHATLYWYQQILGQGPKLLIQFQNNGVVDDSQLPKDRFSAERLKGVDSTLKIQPAKLEDSAVYLCASSSLLAGVGNEQFFGPGTRLTVL.

This clonotype was detected many times. The chain has TRBV5-1 and TRBJ2-6, with 7 bases lining up with TRBD1. The CDR3 covers 18 residues. The germline CDR1 and CDR2 sequences are SGHRS and YFSETQ. The V segment lost 1 base and the J segment 2 bases; nucleotides outside the gene matches: 9. This CDR3 reads CASSLQVSRGTGANVLTF. Written as DNA, the CDR3 is TGCGCCAGCAGCTTGCAAGTGTCCAGGGGGACTGGGGCCAACGTCCTGACTTTC.

A remark on this clonotype: At one end the junction does not follow the germline gene, possibly because of a read error. The V and J genes are TRBV12-3 or TRBV12-4 and TRBJ2-5, with 10 bases lining up with TRBD2. This CDR3 comprises 15 residues. The CDR3 spells CASTLAGGIQETQYF. DNA for the CDR3: TGTGCCAGCACTTTAGCGGGAGGTATCCAAGAGACCCAGTACTTC.

V and J are TRBV28 and TRBJ1-6; D unclear. The CDR3 runs to 13 residues. The V and J ends lost 7 bases and 7 bases respectively, with 11 bases between them. In germline, CDR1 is MDHEN, CDR2 SYDVKM. The CDR3 region is CASTVTENSPLHF. CDR3 nucleotides: TGTGCCAGCACTGTGACTGAAAATTCACCCCTCCACTTT.

This clonotype was counted a few times. The chain links TRBV7-8 to TRBJ1-4, with 10 nucleotides matching TRBD1. The CDR3 is made up of 14 amino acids. With 5 bases clipped from V and 7 bases from J, the junction kept 4 bases outside the gene matches. CDR1 is SGHVS and CDR2 is FQNEAQ in the germline V gene. For the CDR3, the DNA is TGTGCCAGCAGCCGGACAGGGGGAAGTGAAAAACTGTTTTTT. This codes for CASSRTGGSEKLFF.

The chain couples TRBV6-2 or TRBV6-3 to TRBJ2-1, with TRBD2 identical over 10 bases. CDR1 MNHEY and CDR2 SVGEGT come from the germline V gene. With 4 bases clipped from V and 11 bases from J, the junction kept 14 bases outside the gene matches. This CDR3 has 16 residues. The CDR3 sequence is CASSSRSLAGSNKQFF. DNA for the CDR3: TGTGCCAGCAGTTCTCGGTCACTAGCGGGATCGAATAAGCAGTTCTTC.

A word on this clonotype: Relative to the germline gene, one junction end is altered; a read error may explain this. V usage is TRBV5-1 and J usage is TRBJ1-6; tentatively, D is TRBD1 (6 bases). Germline assignment: CDR1 SGHRS and CDR2 YFSETQ. CDR3 length: 15 amino acids. The chain's CDR3 is CASSQDRSYSSPLHF. Written as DNA, the CDR3 is TGCGCCAGCAGCCAAGACAGGTCGTATAGTTCACCCCTCCACTTT.

This chain uses TRBV4-3 with TRBJ2-1, with D tentatively TRBD2 (6 bases). This CDR3 is 17 amino acids long. Trimming stripped 2 bases from V and 0 bases from J, with 14 bases between. The germline V gene encodes CDR1 LGHNA and CDR2 YSLEER. CDR3 coding DNA: TGCGCCAGCAGCCAATCAACTCTGCGGGGCTCCTACAATGAGCAGTTCTTC. This gives the protein CASSQSTLRGSYNEQFF.